Given below is one T cell receptor (beta chain) in context. The antigen remains unidentified. CDR1 and CDR2 (germline): SNHLY, FYNNEI. V was pared by 6 bases and J by 4 bases, with 22 bases between. This CDR3 is 17 amino acids long. Naive CD8 cells lacked CD45RO and underwent positive selection for CCR7, leaving out terminally differentiated effector memory CD45RA+ cells. The sample is drawn from a study of shared clonotypes between healthy human individuals. Study-level information: Each donor contributed plates that comprised three CD4 naive, three CD4 memory, two CD8 naive and one CD8 memory. Study-wide points: Enrolling few donors narrowed the genetic and exposure-history diversity that was represented. Memory subsets generally showed smaller estimated richness than naive subsets did.

Original processing notes: ImmunoSEQ supplied junction-only sequences lacking quality scores, so filtering was different. Assay used: immunoSEQ multiplex PCR; TCRdb lists only in-frame clones, some missing. V, J and clone size reflect that table, while D and trimming were determined from the DNA. The sample contains about 580,000 clones, 95% to 98% of which appear only once. V usage is TRBV2 and J usage is TRBJ2-1, with D maybe TRBD1 (5 bases). The receptor's source is a man aged 25 to 40 in good health. The sample taken for sequencing was naive CD8+ T cells sorted from blood. CDR3 in amino acids: CASRDSLTGQEYNEQFF. In nucleotides, the CDR3 is TGTGCCAGCAGAGACAGCCTGACTGGGCAGGAGTACAATGAGCAGTTCTTC.